The clone carrying this T cell receptor beta chain has more than one count but fewer than ten. Its specificity is unknown. With 60 Vbeta and 13 Jbeta primers, the PCR was carried out. This table comes from immunoSEQ multiplex PCR, and its TCRdb copy is limited to in-frame clones, with some not included. The table lists more than 140,000 clones, approximately 80% of them singletons. The germline CDR1 and CDR2 sequences are SGDLS and YYNGEE. The V gene end was trimmed by 3 bases and the J gene end by 4 bases; junction bases not matched to a gene: 7. There are 15 residues in the CDR3. This sample is part of a study of cytomegalovirus exposure and HLA in healthy donors. Study-level background: Around 78 million unique TCR sequences came from HLA-typed donors in an early release. Study-wide points: A later analysis associated some 18,000 TCR beta sequences with HLA alleles at a 0.05 false discovery rate. It was shown in a later analysis that HLA-associated TCR beta chains were more clonally expanded than other, equally common chains. Among immune exposure information, only CMV serostatus was available.

The J gene is TRBJ1-1, the V gene TRBV9; 9 bases are a match to TRBD1. The sequence came from a woman between 40 and 50 years old in good health and CMV-seronegative. The material sequenced was PBMCs. In DNA form, the CDR3 reads TGTGCCAGCAGCGAAAGACAGGGGGAACGCACTGAAGCTTTCTTT. This sequence encodes CASSERQGERTEAFF.